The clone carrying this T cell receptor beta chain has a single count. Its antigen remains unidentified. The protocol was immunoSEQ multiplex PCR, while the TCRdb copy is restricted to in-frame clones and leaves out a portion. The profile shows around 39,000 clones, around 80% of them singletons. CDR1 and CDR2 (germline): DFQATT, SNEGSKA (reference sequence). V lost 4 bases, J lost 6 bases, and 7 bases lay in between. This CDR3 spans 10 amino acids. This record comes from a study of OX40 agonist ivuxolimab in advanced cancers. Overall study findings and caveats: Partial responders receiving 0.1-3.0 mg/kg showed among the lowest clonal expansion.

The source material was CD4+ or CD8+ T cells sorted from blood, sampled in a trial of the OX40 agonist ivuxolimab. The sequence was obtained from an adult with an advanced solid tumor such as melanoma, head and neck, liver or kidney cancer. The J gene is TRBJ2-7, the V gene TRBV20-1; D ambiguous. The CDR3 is CSANGPEQYF. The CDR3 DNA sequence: TGCAGTGCTAACGGACCCGAGCAGTACTTC.